The 22 T cell receptor beta chains below come from one sample, sequenced in a study of cytomegalovirus exposure and HLA in healthy donors. Assay: immunoSEQ multiplex PCR; the TCRdb copy retains only in-frame clones and omits some. Among approximately 180,000 clones listed, about 84% were seen once. Sequenced input: PBMCs. Source of these receptors: a woman younger than 35 in good health and CMV-seronegative.

The CDR3 DNA reads TGTGCCAGCAGCCCGGGGTACAATGAGCAGTTCTTC. This gives the protein CASSPGYNEQFF. The chain links TRBV7-2 to TRBJ2-1; a weak D match, TRBD2 (5 bases). Germline V gene data show CDR1 as SGHTA and CDR2 as FQGNSA. The CDR3 extends over 12 amino acids. V was pared by 5 bases and J by 4 bases, with 6 bases between.

The V and J genes are TRBV6-5 and TRBJ1-5; no definite D call. V lost 8 bases to trimming and J lost 4 bases, with 6 bases between them. CDR3 length equals 11 residues. Germline assignment: CDR1 MNHEY and CDR2 SVGAGI. CDR3 DNA: TGTGCCAGCGGCAGAAATCAGCCCCAGCATTTT. Residues: CASGRNQPQHF.

In this sample, this clone turned up a few times. The chain joins TRBV19 to TRBJ1-1; D possibly corresponds to TRBD1 (5 bases). V lost 1 base and J lost 0, with 15 bases in between. Germline values: CDR1 LNHDA, CDR2 SQIVND (reference sequence). The CDR3 extends over 17 amino acids. CDR3 loop: CASSIALGRTMNTEAFF. The CDR3 coding sequence is TGTGCCAGTAGTATAGCTTTGGGGCGGACGATGAACACTGAAGCTTTCTTT.

The J gene is TRBJ1-5, the V gene TRBV15; perhaps TRBD1 as D (6 bases). CDR1 and CDR2 from the germline V gene are LNHNV and YYDKDF (reference sequence). Trimming removed 5 bases at V and 2 bases at J, with 10 bases between. This CDR3 is built from 14 residues. The DNA for the CDR3 is TGTGCCACCAGCGCCAGGGGTGGCAATCAGCCCCAGCATTTT. It yields the protein CATSARGGNQPQHF.

The rearrangement joins TRBV6-5 to TRBJ2-7; 7 bases align to TRBD2. This CDR3 has 16 residues. V was pared by 0 bases and J by 2 bases, with 7 bases of the junction left unmatched. Looked up from germline, CDR1 is MNHEY and CDR2 is SVGAGI. The CDR3, as DNA: TGTGCCAGCAGTTACTCGTTGTCTAGCGGTGCCTACGAGCAGTACTTC. Its translation: CASSYSLSSGAYEQYF.

V is TRBV14 and J is TRBJ2-6; the match to TRBD2 covers 8 bases. There are 16 residues in the CDR3. CDR1 is SGHDN and CDR2 is FVKESK in the germline V gene. V lost 5 bases and J lost 1; bases outside the gene matches: 4. CDR3 in amino acids: CASSGRGASGANVLTF. CDR3 in DNA: TGTGCCAGCAGCGGGCGGGGGGCATCTGGGGCCAACGTCCTGACTTTC.

V and J are TRBV5-6 and TRBJ2-1; 11 positions agree with TRBD2. The CDR3 is 15 residues long. Germline CDR1 and CDR2: SGHDT and YYEEEE. V lost 3 bases to trimming and J lost 2 bases; unmatched junction nucleotides: 1. This CDR3 is CASSSGLAAYNEQFF. As DNA, the CDR3 is TGTGCCAGCAGCTCGGGACTAGCGGCCTACAATGAGCAGTTCTTC.

The chain is built from TRBV12-5 and TRBJ2-7; TRBD2 matches 8 bases. CDR1 is LGHNT and CDR2 is FRNRAP in the germline V gene. This CDR3 is built from 16 residues. J gave up 3 bases and V 6 bases, and 13 bases lay outside the gene matches. The CDR3 is CASGSTGLEFYYEQYF. DNA of the CDR3: TGTGCTAGTGGCTCCACGGGACTAGAATTTTACTACGAGCAGTACTTC.

The chain employs TRBV19 and TRBJ2-6; no clear D gene. The length of the CDR3 is 16 residues. Germline values: CDR1 LNHDA, CDR2 SQIVND (reference sequence). V lost 3 bases, J lost 0 bases, and 9 bases lay in between. The CDR3 protein is CASSIGGGSGANVLTF. The CDR3 DNA reads as TGTGCCAGTAGTATCGGCGGTGGCTCTGGGGCCAACGTCCTGACTTTC.

The rearrangement uses TRBV4-1 and TRBJ1-1; 7 bases are shared with TRBD1. The junction had 2 bases not matched to a gene; V was cut back by 4 bases and J by 0 bases. This CDR3 has 14 residues. Germline assignment: CDR1 MGHRA and CDR2 YSYEKL. As DNA, the CDR3 is TGCGCCAGCAGCCCGGGACAGTTGAACACTGAAGCTTTCTTT. Translating it yields CASSPGQLNTEAFF.

The gene calls are TRBV5-1 and TRBJ2-3, with TRBD1 matching over 7 bases. With 4 bases clipped from V and 8 bases from J, the junction kept 10 bases outside the gene matches. The CDR3 is 14 residues long. The germline V gene has CDR1 SGHRS and CDR2 YFSETQ. Here the CDR3 DNA reads TGCGCCAGCAGCCCCGACAGGGTTAGTGGTACGCAGTATTTT. Protein product: CASSPDRVSGTQYF.

CDR3 region: CAWTRDSFYGYTF. As DNA, the CDR3 is TGTGCCTGGACTAGGGACAGCTTCTATGGCTACACCTTC. The chain uses TRBV30 and TRBJ1-2; 7 bases match TRBD1. Per the germline V gene, CDR1 is GTSNPN and CDR2 is SVGIG (reference sequence). The CDR3 totals 13 residues. The V gene end was trimmed by 4 bases and the J gene end by 4 bases; junction bases not matched to a gene: 6.

V gene TRBV6-1 combines with J gene TRBJ1-2; D is undetermined. The germline V gene encodes CDR1 MNHNS and CDR2 SASEGT. The length of the CDR3 is 10 residues. Trimming shortened V by 2 bases and J by 14 bases, and 9 bases separated the two germline ends. This CDR3 reads CASSEYGVTF. The CDR3 nucleotides read TGTGCCAGCAGTGAATACGGGGTTACCTTC.

The rearrangement joins TRBV7-9 to TRBJ2-2; TRBD2 agrees at 7 bases. V lost 2 bases, J lost 5 bases, and 11 bases stayed unmatched. CDR1 is SEHNR and CDR2 is FQNEAQ in the germline V gene (reference sequence). The CDR3 contains 17 residues. Here the CDR3 reads CASSLSLREGVTGELFF. The CDR3 DNA reads as TGTGCCAGCAGCTTATCTTTGAGGGAGGGCGTGACCGGGGAGCTGTTTTTT.

The rearrangement uses TRBV30 and TRBJ2-5; 7 bases are a match to TRBD1. Trimming cost V 2 bases and J 5 bases; bases outside gene matches: 11. Germline loops: CDR1 GTSNPN, CDR2 SVGIG (reference sequence). This CDR3 has 15 residues. The CDR3 DNA reads as TGTGCCTGGAGTACTGAGGGGGCTTTGTGGGAGACCCAGTACTTC. Amino acid sequence: CAWSTEGALWETQYF.

The chain couples TRBV10-3 to TRBJ2-2; D possibly corresponds to TRBD1 (6 bases). V lost 5 bases and J lost 6, with 16 bases in between. CDR3 length equals 15 residues. CDR1 ENHRY and CDR2 SYGVKD come from the germline V gene. The CDR3 DNA follows: TGTGCCATCAGTACGGGGACACGGGGACCCGGGGAGCTGTTTTTT. Translated, it gives CAISTGTRGPGELFF.

The rearrangement joins TRBV27 to TRBJ1-1; 8 bases map to TRBD1. The J segment lost 5 bases and the V segment lost 4 bases, leaving 9 bases of the junction unmatched. This CDR3 spans 15 amino acids. CDR1 and CDR2 (germline): MNHEY, SMNVEV (reference sequence). This CDR3 reads CASSSIRGRGTEAFF. CDR3 coding DNA: TGTGCCAGCAGTTCCATCAGGGGGCGGGGGACTGAAGCTTTCTTT.

The DNA for the CDR3 is TGTGCCTCCACAGAGGGGACAGGGGGCGTGGGGGAGCAGTACTTC. This sequence encodes CASTEGTGGVGEQYF. The J gene is TRBJ2-7, the V gene TRBV30; TRBD1 agrees at 12 bases. Germline V gives CDR1 GTSNPN, CDR2 SVGIG (reference sequence). After removal of 7 bases from V and 7 bases from J, the junction contained 14 bases not matched to a gene. The CDR3 sequence is 15 residues long.

This chain uses TRBV7-9 with TRBJ1-2; TRBD1 agrees at 9 bases. Germline assignment: CDR1 SEHNR and CDR2 FQNEAQ (reference sequence). This CDR3 spans 14 amino acids. V gave up 4 bases and J gave up 4 bases; unmatched junction bases: 4. This chain's CDR3 is CASSSGTGSYGYTF. The CDR3 nucleotides read TGTGCCAGCAGCTCCGGGACAGGGTCCTATGGCTACACCTTC. Drawing the rest from reference TRBV7-9 and TRBJ1-2, the complete variable domain is DTGVSQNPRHKITKRGQNVTFRCDPISEHNRLYWYRQTLGQGPEFLTYFQNEAQLEKSRLLSDRFSAERPKGSFSTLEIQRTEQGDSAMYLCASSSGTGSYGYTFGSGTRLTVV.

The V call is TRBV29-1, the J call TRBJ2-7, with 11 bases identical to TRBD2. The CDR3 is 16 amino acids. V gave up 6 bases and J gave up 4 bases; unmatched junction bases: 14. Germline V gene sequence: CDR1 SQVTM, CDR2 ANQGSEA. CDR3 in amino acids: CSVGGPGLADKYEQYF. CDR3 coding DNA: TGCAGCGTGGGGGGACCGGGACTAGCGGATAAGTACGAGCAGTACTTC.

The chain links TRBV6-6 to TRBJ2-5, with 8 bases lining up with TRBD1. CDR3 size: 14 residues. The germline gives CDR1 MNHNY, CDR2 SVGAGI (reference sequence). Trimming took 4 bases from V and 5 from J; bases not matched to a gene: 6. CDR3 in DNA: TGTGCCAGCAGTTCAGGACAGGGTTTGGAGACCCAGTACTTC. Translation: CASSSGQGLETQYF.

This clone has only one observation. The rearrangement joins TRBV12-5 to TRBJ1-2; no definite D call. V dropped 1 base and J dropped 5 bases, with 17 bases sitting between them. CDR3 length: 16 amino acids. CDR1 and CDR2 (germline): LGHNT, FRNRAP. The CDR3 reads CASGLATPRRGYGYTF. The DNA for the CDR3 is TGTGCTAGTGGTTTGGCCACCCCCCGGCGGGGTTATGGCTACACCTTC.